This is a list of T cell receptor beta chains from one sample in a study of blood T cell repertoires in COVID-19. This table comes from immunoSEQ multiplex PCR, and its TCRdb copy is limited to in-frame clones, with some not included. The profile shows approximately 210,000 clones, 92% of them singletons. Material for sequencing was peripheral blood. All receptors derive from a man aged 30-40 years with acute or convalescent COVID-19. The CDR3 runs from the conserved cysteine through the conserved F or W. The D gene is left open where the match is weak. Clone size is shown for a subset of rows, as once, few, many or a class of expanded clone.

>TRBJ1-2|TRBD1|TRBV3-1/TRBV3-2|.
CASSQAQGGNYGYTF
TGTGCCAGCAGCCAAGCTCAGGGGGGAAACTATGGCTACACCTTC
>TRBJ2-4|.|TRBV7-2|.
CASSFQGKNIQYF
TGTGCCAGCAGCTTCCAGGGCAAAAACATTCAGTACTTC
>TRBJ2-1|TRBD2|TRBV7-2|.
CASSLSSGGPYNEQFF
TGTGCCAGCAGCCTATCTAGCGGGGGGCCCTACAATGAGCAGTTCTTC
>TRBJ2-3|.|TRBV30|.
CAWSAMAGWGVDTQYF
TGTGCCTGGAGTGCTATGGCGGGGTGGGGAGTGGATACGCAGTATTTT
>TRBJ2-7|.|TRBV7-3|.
CASSLAESYEQYF
TGTGCCAGCAGCTTAGCAGAATCCTACGAGCAGTACTTC
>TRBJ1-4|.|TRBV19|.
CASRDYGLEKLFF
TGTGCCAGTAGGGACTACGGCCTCGAAAAACTGTTTTTT
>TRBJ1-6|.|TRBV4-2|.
CASSQGTAQKTNSPLHF
TGTGCCAGCAGCCAAGGGACAGCCCAAAAAACAAATTCACCCCTCCACTTT
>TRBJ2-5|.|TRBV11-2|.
CASSPGHGGETQYF
TGTGCCAGCAGCCCGGGGCATGGGGGCGAGACCCAGTACTTC
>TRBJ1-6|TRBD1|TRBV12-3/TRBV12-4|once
CASTPTGNSPLHF
TGTGCCAGCACACCGACAGGGAATTCACCCCTCCACTTT
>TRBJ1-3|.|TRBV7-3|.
CASSPNPPGTGNTIYF
TGTGCCAGCAGCCCAAATCCTCCGGGGACTGGAAACACCATATATTTT
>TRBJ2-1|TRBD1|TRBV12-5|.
CASGLGQGVVGNEQFF
TGTGCTAGTGGTTTGGGGCAGGGGGTGGTTGGCAATGAGCAGTTCTTC
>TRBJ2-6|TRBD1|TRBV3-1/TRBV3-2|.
CASSQRTGISGANVLTF
TGTGCCAGCAGCCAACGGACAGGGATCTCTGGGGCCAACGTCCTGACTTTC
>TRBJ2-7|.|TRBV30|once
CAWSVRGMGLGEQYF
TGTGCCTGGAGTGTACGAGGGATGGGCCTCGGGGAGCAGTACTTC
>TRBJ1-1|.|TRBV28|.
CASSLQGTEAFF
TGTGCCAGCAGTTTACAGGGGACTGAAGCTTTCTTT